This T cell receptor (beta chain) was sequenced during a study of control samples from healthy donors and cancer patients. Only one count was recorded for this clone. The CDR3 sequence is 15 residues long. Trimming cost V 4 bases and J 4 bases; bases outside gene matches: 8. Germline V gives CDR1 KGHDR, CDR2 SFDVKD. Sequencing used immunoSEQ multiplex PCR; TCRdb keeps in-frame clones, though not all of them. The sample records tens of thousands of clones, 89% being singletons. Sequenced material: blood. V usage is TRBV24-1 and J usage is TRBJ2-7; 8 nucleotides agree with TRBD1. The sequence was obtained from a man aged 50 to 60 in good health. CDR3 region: CATSDSGTGFYEQYF. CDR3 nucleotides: TGTGCCACCAGTGACTCCGGGACAGGATTTTACGAGCAGTACTTC.